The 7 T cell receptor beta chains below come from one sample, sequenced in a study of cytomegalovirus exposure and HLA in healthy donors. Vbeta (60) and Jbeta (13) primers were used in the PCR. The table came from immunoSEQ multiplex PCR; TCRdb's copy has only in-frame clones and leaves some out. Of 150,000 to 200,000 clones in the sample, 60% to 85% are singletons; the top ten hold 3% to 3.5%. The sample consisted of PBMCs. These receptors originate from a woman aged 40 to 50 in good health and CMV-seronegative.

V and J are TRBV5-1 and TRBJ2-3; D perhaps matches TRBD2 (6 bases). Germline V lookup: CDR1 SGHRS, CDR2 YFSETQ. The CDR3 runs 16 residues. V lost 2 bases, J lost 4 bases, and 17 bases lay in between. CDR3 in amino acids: CASSLGGSIFADTQYF. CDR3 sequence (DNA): TGCGCCAGCAGCTTAGGAGGGAGCATTTTCGCAGATACGCAGTATTTT.

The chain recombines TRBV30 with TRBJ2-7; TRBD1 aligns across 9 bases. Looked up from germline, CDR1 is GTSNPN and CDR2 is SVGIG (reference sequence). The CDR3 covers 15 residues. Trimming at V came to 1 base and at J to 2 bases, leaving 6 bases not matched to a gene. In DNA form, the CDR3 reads TGTGCCTGGAGTGGACGGGACAGGGCGACCTACGAGCAGTACTTC. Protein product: CAWSGRDRATYEQYF.

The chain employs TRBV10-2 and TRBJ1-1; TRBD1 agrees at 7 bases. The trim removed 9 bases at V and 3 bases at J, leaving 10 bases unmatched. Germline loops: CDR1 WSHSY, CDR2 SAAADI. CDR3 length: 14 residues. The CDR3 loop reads CASKTTGADTEAFF. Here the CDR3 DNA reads TGCGCCAGTAAAACCACAGGGGCCGACACTGAAGCTTTCTTT.

The CDR3 DNA follows: TGTGCCAGCAGCTTAACCGGGACTAGCGGAGAGACCCAGTACTTC. Translated, it gives CASSLTGTSGETQYF. The rearrangement joins TRBV7-3 to TRBJ2-5, with 11 bases aligning to TRBD2. Germline V CDR1 and CDR2: SGHTA, FQGTGA. The CDR3 extends over 15 amino acids. Unmatched junction bases numbered 1, after V lost 0 bases and J lost 4 bases.

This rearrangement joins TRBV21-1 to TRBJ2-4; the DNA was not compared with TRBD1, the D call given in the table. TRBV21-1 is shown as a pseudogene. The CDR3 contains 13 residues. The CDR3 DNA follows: TGTGCCAGCAGCTGGGACAGGGCAAACATTCAGTACTTC. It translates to CASSWDRANIQYF.

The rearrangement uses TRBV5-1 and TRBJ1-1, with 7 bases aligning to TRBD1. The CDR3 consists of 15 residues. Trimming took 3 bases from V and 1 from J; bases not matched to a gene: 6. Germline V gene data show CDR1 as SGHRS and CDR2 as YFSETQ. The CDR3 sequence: CASSYPTGRNTEAFF. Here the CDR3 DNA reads TGCGCCAGCAGCTACCCGACAGGGAGGAACACTGAAGCTTTCTTT.

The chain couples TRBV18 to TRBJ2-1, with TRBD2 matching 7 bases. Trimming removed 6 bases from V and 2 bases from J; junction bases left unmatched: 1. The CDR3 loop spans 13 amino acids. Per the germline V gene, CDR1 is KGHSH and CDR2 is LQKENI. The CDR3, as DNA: TGTGCCAGCTCTCGGGGGGCCTACAATGAGCAGTTCTTC. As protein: CASSRGAYNEQFF.